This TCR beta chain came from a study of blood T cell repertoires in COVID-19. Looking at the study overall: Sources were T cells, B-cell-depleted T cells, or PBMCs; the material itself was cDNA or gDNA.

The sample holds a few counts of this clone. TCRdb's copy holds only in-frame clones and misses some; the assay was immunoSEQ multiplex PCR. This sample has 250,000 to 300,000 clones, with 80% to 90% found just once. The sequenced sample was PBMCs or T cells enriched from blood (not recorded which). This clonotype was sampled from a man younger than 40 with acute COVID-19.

CDR3 loop: CASRSSGSAGELFF. CDR3 sequence (DNA): TGTGCCAGCCGATCTAGCGGGAGCGCCGGGGAGCTGTTTTTT. The rearrangement links TRBV6-4 to TRBJ2-2; 10 bases are a match to TRBD2. Germline CDR1 is MRHNA and CDR2 is SNTAGT. CDR3 length: 14 amino acids. V shed 8 bases and J 6 bases; nucleotides not matched to a gene: 6.